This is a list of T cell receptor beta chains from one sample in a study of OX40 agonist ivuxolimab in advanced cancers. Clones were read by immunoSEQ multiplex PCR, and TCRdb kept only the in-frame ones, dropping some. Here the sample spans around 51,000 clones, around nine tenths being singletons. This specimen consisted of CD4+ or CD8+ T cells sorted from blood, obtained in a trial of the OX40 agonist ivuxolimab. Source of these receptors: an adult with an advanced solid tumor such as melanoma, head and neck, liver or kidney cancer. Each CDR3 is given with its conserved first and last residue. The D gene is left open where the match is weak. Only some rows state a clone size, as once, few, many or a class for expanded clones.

CASSSQQGSNYGYTF,TGTGCCAGCAGTTCCCAACAAGGCTCTAACTATGGCTACACCTTC,NA,NA,TRBV6-6,TRBJ1-2
CASSPDTDTGELFF,TGTGCCAGCAGCCCCGACACCGACACCGGGGAGCTGTTTTTT,NA,NA,TRBV28,TRBJ2-2
CASSRAAGESQGVEQFF,TGTGCCAGCAGCCGAGCTGCCGGGGAGTCGCAGGGTGTTGAGCAGTTCTTC,NA,once,TRBV4-2,TRBJ2-1
CSARGAGF,TGCAGTGCTAGAGGGGCTGGCTTC,NA,NA,TRBV20-1,TRBJ2-7
CAWRKEGQTNTEAFF,TGTGCCTGGAGAAAAGAGGGACAGACGAACACTGAAGCTTTCTTT,TRBD1,NA,TRBV30,TRBJ1-1
CASSEAPRRETQYF,TGTGCCAGCAGTGAAGCGCCAAGAAGGGAGACGCAGTATTTT,NA,NA,TRBV2,TRBJ2-3
CASARDSSYEQYF,TGTGCCAGCGCGCGGGACAGCTCCTACGAGCAGTACTTC,NA,NA,TRBV6-4,TRBJ2-7
CASSLVGGTSRYEQYF,TGTGCCAGCAGCTTAGTCGGTGGGACTAGCAGATACGAGCAGTACTTC,TRBD2,NA,TRBV7-8,TRBJ2-7
CASSTSSGGRGDTQYF,TGTGCCAGTAGTACTTCGAGCGGGGGGCGAGGGGATACGCAGTATTTT,TRBD2,NA,TRBV19,TRBJ2-3
CASSLRQGVTDTQYF,TGTGCCAGCAGCTTAAGACAGGGGGTCACAGATACGCAGTATTTT,TRBD1,NA,TRBV7-2,TRBJ2-3
CSAWGRGGSTDTQYF,TGCAGCGCTTGGGGGCGGGGGGGCAGCACAGATACGCAGTATTTT,TRBD2,NA,TRBV29-1,TRBJ2-3
CASSEDRGATDTQYF,TGTGCCAGCAGTGAAGATCGGGGGGCCACAGATACGCAGTATTTT,NA,NA,TRBV2,TRBJ2-3
CAWRTSGGTGELFF,TGTGCCTGGAGGACTAGCGGGGGCACCGGGGAGCTGTTTTTT,TRBD2,NA,TRBV30,TRBJ2-2
CAWSGGDRAAGQPQHF,TGTGCCTGGAGTGGAGGGGACAGGGCAGCGGGCCAGCCCCAGCATTTT,TRBD1,NA,TRBV30,TRBJ1-5
CASSYPSGTFTDTQYF,TGTGCCAGCAGTTACCCTAGCGGGACCTTCACAGATACGCAGTATTTT,TRBD2,NA,TRBV6-6,TRBJ2-3
CASSQVGLGGSCGGDCETQYF,TGTGCCAGCAGCCAAGTGGGATTAGGCGGGAGTTGTGGAGGGGATTGTGAGACCCAGTACTTC,TRBD2,NA,TRBV14,TRBJ2-5
CATSRDQLTGGSGYTF,TGTGCCACCAGCAGGGATCAACTTACAGGGGGCTCTGGCTACACCTTC,TRBD1,NA,TRBV15,TRBJ1-2
CASSPRLAFNTGELFF,TGTGCCAGCTCACCCAGACTAGCTTTTAACACCGGGGAGCTGTTTTTT,TRBD2,NA,TRBV18,TRBJ2-2
CASSGPSLSNQPQHF,TGTGCCAGCAGCGGACCGTCCCTCAGCAATCAGCCCCAGCATTTT,NA,NA,TRBV28,TRBJ1-5
CSARTAGEQYF,TGCAGTGCAAGGACAGCCGGCGAGCAGTACTTC,NA,NA,TRBV20-1,TRBJ2-7
CASSSSISNQPQHF,TGTGCCAGCAGTTCCTCCATTAGCAATCAGCCCCAGCATTTT,NA,NA,TRBV28,TRBJ1-5
CTSSLGGDSNQPQHF,TGTACCAGCAGCTTGGGAGGGGACAGCAATCAGCCCCAGCATTTT,NA,NA,TRBV7-6,TRBJ1-5
CASGDRKKNIQYF,TGTGCCAGCGGGGACAGGAAAAAAAACATTCAGTACTTC,TRBD1,NA,TRBV7-9,TRBJ2-4
CAWSVGTGPYEQYF,TGTGCCTGGAGTGTAGGGACAGGGCCCTACGAGCAGTACTTC,TRBD1,NA,TRBV30,TRBJ2-7
CASTPRGRGEKLFF,TGTGCCAGCACCCCGAGGGGGCGAGGTGAAAAACTGTTTTTT,TRBD1,NA,TRBV11-2,TRBJ1-4
CASSETRPLQNEQFF,TGTGCCAGCAGTGAAACTAGACCGCTACAAAATGAGCAGTTCTTC,NA,NA,TRBV25-1,TRBJ2-1
CASSPGTGGYTF,TGTGCCAGCTCACCAGGGACAGGTGGCTACACCTTC,TRBD1,NA,TRBV18,TRBJ1-2
CASSPTGLNSPLHF,TGTGCCAGCAGCCCGACAGGCCTTAATTCACCCCTCCACTTT,NA,NA,TRBV9,TRBJ1-6
CASRAASYEQYF,TGTGCCAGCAGGGCTGCCTCCTACGAGCAGTACTTC,NA,NA,TRBV6-5,TRBJ2-7
CASSHQSRFNQPQHF,TGTGCCAGCAGCCACCAGAGCAGGTTTAATCAGCCCCAGCATTTT,NA,NA,TRBV6-6,TRBJ1-5
CASSLRGQLRDEQFF,TGTGCCAGCAGCTTACGGGGACAGCTGCGAGATGAGCAGTTCTTC,TRBD1,once,TRBV5-6,TRBJ2-1
CASSRFGSGDVMNTEAFF,TGTGCCAGCAGTCGATTTGGGTCAGGGGATGTTATGAACACTGAAGCTTTCTTT,NA,NA,TRBV2,TRBJ1-1
CASGKGGSVDGYTF,TGTGCCAGCGGAAAAGGGGGCTCGGTCGATGGCTACACCTTC,TRBD1,once,TRBV27,TRBJ1-2
CASSDRLAGINEQFF,TGTGCCAGCAGTGACCGACTAGCGGGAATCAATGAGCAGTTCTTC,TRBD2,once,TRBV25-1,TRBJ2-1
CASSTRGGTETQYF,TGTGCCAGCAGCACACGGGGCGGGACGGAGACCCAGTACTTC,NA,NA,TRBV5-4,TRBJ2-5
CASSTTGGGAGDTDTQYF,TGTGCCAGCAGCACCACAGGGGGCGGGGCGGGGGACACAGATACGCAGTATTTT,TRBD1,NA,TRBV5-6,TRBJ2-3
CASSLPHRGGTEAFF,TGTGCCAGCAGCTTGCCCCACAGGGGGGGTACTGAAGCTTTCTTT,TRBD1,NA,TRBV5-4,TRBJ1-1
CASSYQGARGNEQFF,TGTGCCAGCAGCTATCAGGGGGCGAGGGGCAATGAGCAGTTCTTC,TRBD1,NA,TRBV27,TRBJ2-1
CASSVAAGLRETQYF,TGTGCCAGCAGCGTAGCGGCCGGCCTCCGAGAGACCCAGTACTTC,NA,NA,TRBV9,TRBJ2-5
CASSPGDGRTTYGYTF,TGTGCCAGCTCACCCGGGGACGGACGAACGACTTATGGCTACACCTTC,NA,NA,TRBV18,TRBJ1-2
CASSPKEREKLFF,TGTGCCAGCTCACCAAAGGAGAGGGAAAAACTGTTTTTT,NA,NA,TRBV18,TRBJ1-4
CASREGDYGYTF,TGTGCCAGCAGGGAGGGAGACTATGGCTACACCTTC,NA,NA,TRBV25-1,TRBJ1-2
CASSLGLRSASLETQYF,TGTGCCAGCAGCTTAGGCCTTAGGTCAGCGTCCTTGGAGACCCAGTACTTC,NA,NA,TRBV13,TRBJ2-5
CASSLPGFPPSEQFF,TGTGCCAGCAGCTTACCCGGCTTCCCCCCCAGTGAGCAGTTCTTC,NA,NA,TRBV5-4,TRBJ2-1
CASSVDTLSTDTQYF,TGTGCCAGCAGCGTCGACACACTCTCCACAGATACGCAGTATTTT,NA,once,TRBV9,TRBJ2-3
CASGRGKETQYF,TGTGCCAGCGGGCGGGGGAAAGAGACCCAGTACTTC,TRBD2,NA,TRBV2,TRBJ2-5
CASSPKGPGSEKLFF,TGTGCCAGCAGCCCGAAAGGCCCTGGAAGTGAAAAACTGTTTTTT,NA,NA,TRBV7-9,TRBJ1-4
CASSQARQGTYEQYF,TGCGCCAGCAGCCAAGCTCGACAGGGAACCTACGAGCAGTACTTC,TRBD1,NA,TRBV4-1,TRBJ2-7
CASSLDTGTITEAFF,TGCGCCAGCAGCTTGGATACCGGGACGATCACTGAAGCTTTCTTT,NA,NA,TRBV5-1,TRBJ1-1
CASTTADRGLGEQYF,TGTGCCAGCACCACCGCCGACAGGGGGCTGGGCGAGCAGTACTTC,TRBD1,NA,TRBV28,TRBJ2-7
CASRREDTRDNQPQHF,TGTGCCAGCAGAAGAGAGGATACGAGGGACAATCAGCCCCAGCATTTT,NA,NA,TRBV2,TRBJ1-5
CASSLRGSQETQYF,TGTGCCAGCAGCCTACGGGGGTCCCAAGAGACCCAGTACTTC,NA,once,TRBV7-3,TRBJ2-5
CASSIGLAGSYEQYF,TGTGCCAGTAGTATCGGACTAGCGGGGTCCTACGAGCAGTACTTC,TRBD2,NA,TRBV19,TRBJ2-7
CASRSSDRSSYNSPLHF,TGTGCCAGCAGATCCTCAGACAGGAGCTCCTATAATTCACCCCTCCACTTT,NA,NA,TRBV28,TRBJ1-6
CASSQSRSYYNEQFF,TGTGCCAGCAGCCAGAGCAGGAGTTACTACAATGAGCAGTTCTTC,NA,NA,TRBV7-2,TRBJ2-1